This TCR beta chain stems from a study of blood T cell repertoires in COVID-19. V lost 4 bases to trimming and J lost 0 bases; unmatched junction nucleotides: 9. Germline lookup yields CDR1 SGHNT and CDR2 YYREEE (reference sequence). The CDR3 consists of 16 residues. The protocol was immunoSEQ multiplex PCR, while the TCRdb copy is restricted to in-frame clones and leaves out a portion. The sample yields around 82,000 clones, 90% seen once. The chain links TRBV5-4 to TRBJ2-7; TRBD2 agrees at 8 bases. Input material: peripheral blood. This receptor was identified in a human donor in a cohort sampled during active COVID-19. The CDR3 bases are TGTGCCAGCAGCATAAACTCCGGGACTAGCTCCTACGAGCAGTACTTC. It is translated as CASSINSGTSSYEQYF.